This is a list of T cell receptor beta chains from one sample in a study of cytomegalovirus exposure and HLA in healthy donors. Profiling relied on immunoSEQ multiplex PCR, and the TCRdb table lists in-frame clones only, not all of them. Of some 110,000 clones in the sample, approximately 80% were seen once. Sample: PBMCs. These receptors all come from a man aged 50-60 years in good health and CMV-seropositive. Both conserved end residues are part of each CDR3. D genes are given only for firm matches. Size tells how often a clone was seen (once, few, many) or the class of an expanded clone, and some rows leave it out.

TRBJ1-1,.,TRBV6-5,.,CASSYSLSGETEAFF,TGTGCCAGCAGTTACTCCCTGTCTGGGGAGACTGAAGCTTTCTTT
TRBJ2-5,once,TRBV15,.,CATSRVTNRRRETQYF,TGTGCCACCAGCAGAGTTACGAACCGAAGGAGGGAGACCCAGTACTTC
TRBJ1-5,.,TRBV2,TRBD1,CASSDGQGNSNQPQHF,TGTGCCAGCAGTGACGGACAGGGAAATAGCAATCAGCCCCAGCATTTT
TRBJ2-2,.,TRBV19,TRBD1,CASSHRAGGTGELFF,TGTGCCAGTAGTCACCGGGCAGGGGGAACCGGGGAGCTGTTTTTT
TRBJ2-7,.,TRBV2,.,CASMMGGRGYEQYF,TGTGCCAGCATGATGGGGGGTCGAGGCTACGAGCAGTACTTC
TRBJ1-2,.,TRBV2,.,CASRNAGVANYGYTF,TGTGCCAGCAGGAACGCGGGAGTAGCCAACTATGGCTACACCTTC
TRBJ1-2,.,TRBV19,.,CASSIDLYGYTF,TGTGCCAGTAGTATAGACCTCTATGGCTACACCTTC
TRBJ1-2,.,TRBV4-1,.,CASSQEVGLDGYTF,TGCGCCAGCAGCCAAGAGGTTGGACTAGATGGCTACACCTTC
TRBJ2-3,once,TRBV7-8,TRBD1,CASSLARQGLTDTQYF,TGTGCCAGCAGCTTAGCCAGACAGGGTTTGACAGATACGCAGTATTTT
TRBJ2-2,few,TRBV19,TRBD1,CASRTGVAGELFF,TGTGCCAGTCGGACAGGGGTGGCCGGGGAGCTGTTTTTT
TRBJ2-7,few,TRBV5-1,TRBD1,CASSNPGQGSEQYF,TGCGCCAGCAGCAATCCGGGACAGGGATCCGAGCAGTACTTC
TRBJ2-1,.,TRBV5-1,.,CASSAGQTYNEQFF,TGCGCCAGCAGCGCCGGACAGACCTACAATGAGCAGTTCTTC
TRBJ2-1,.,TRBV9,TRBD2,CASSPRGRASGGAIYNEQFF,TGTGCCAGCAGCCCCCGTGGTCGGGCTAGCGGGGGGGCCATCTACAATGAGCAGTTCTTC
TRBJ2-7,.,TRBV10-3,TRBD2,CAISDLGTSGGYEQYF,TGTGCCATCAGTGATCTAGGGACTAGCGGGGGCTACGAGCAGTACTTC
TRBJ2-1,.,TRBV9,TRBD1,CASSGGGTGSYNEQFF,TGTGCCAGCAGCGGTGGGGGGACAGGCTCCTACAATGAGCAGTTCTTC
TRBJ1-1,.,TRBV6-5,TRBD1,CASTVGTGDTEAFF,TGTGCCAGCACCGTCGGCACAGGGGACACTGAAGCTTTCTTT
TRBJ2-5,.,TRBV10-2,.,CASSESASRETQYF,TGCGCCAGCAGTGAGAGTGCCAGTCGTGAGACCCAGTACTTC
TRBJ1-5,.,TRBV29-1,.,CSDGFTGQPQHF,TGCAGCGACGGATTCACAGGTCAGCCCCAGCATTTT
TRBJ2-7,.,TRBV10-1,TRBD1,CASTQGDGYEQYF,TGCGCCAGCACACAGGGGGATGGCTACGAGCAGTACTTC
TRBJ2-2,.,TRBV9,TRBD1,CASRIGTGNTGELFF,TGTGCCAGCAGGATAGGGACAGGGAACACCGGGGAGCTGTTTTTT